This T cell receptor beta chain was identified during a study of a mutant IDH1 vaccine in newly diagnosed glioma. The V and J ends lost 5 bases and 4 bases respectively, with 9 bases between them. The CDR3 runs to 12 residues. Germline V gene sequence: CDR1 SEHNR, CDR2 FQNEAQ (reference sequence). The time point denotes: baseline, week 1 (first vaccination visit). As to treatment: pre-vaccination baseline after standard-of-care therapy. Donors had new IDH1-mutant astrocytomas of WHO grade 3 or 4 (ATRX-lost). Sequenced by immunoSEQ multiplex PCR; TCRdb stores in-frame clones only, minus some. The sample contains tens of thousands of clones, over 70% of which appear only once.

The clonotype was recovered from a man aged 30 to 39 with glioma. The sample in question was PBMCs, obtained from a glioma patient treated with radiotherapy, temozolomide or both. This chain uses TRBV7-9 with TRBJ2-7, with TRBD2 as a possible D gene (6 bases). In nucleotides, the CDR3 is TGTGCCAGCAGCGCCGGGGGTTACGAGCAGTACTTC. Its translation is CASSAGGYEQYF.